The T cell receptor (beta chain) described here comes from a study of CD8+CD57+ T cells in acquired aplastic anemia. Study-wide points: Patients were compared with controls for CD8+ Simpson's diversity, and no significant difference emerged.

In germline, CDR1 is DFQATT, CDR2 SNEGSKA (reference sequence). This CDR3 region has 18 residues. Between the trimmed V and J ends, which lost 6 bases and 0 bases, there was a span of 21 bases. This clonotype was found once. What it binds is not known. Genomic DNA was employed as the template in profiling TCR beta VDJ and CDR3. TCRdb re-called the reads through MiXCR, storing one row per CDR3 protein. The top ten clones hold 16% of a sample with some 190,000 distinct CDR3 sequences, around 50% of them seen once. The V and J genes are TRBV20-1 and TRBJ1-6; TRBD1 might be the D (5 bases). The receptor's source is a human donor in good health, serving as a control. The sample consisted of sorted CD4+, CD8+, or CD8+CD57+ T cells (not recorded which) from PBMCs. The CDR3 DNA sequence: TGCAGTGCCAGTAACCAAGGGGACCATAGCTCCTATAATTCACCCCTCCACTTT. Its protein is CSASNQGDHSSYNSPLHF.